This T cell receptor beta chain was observed in a study of T cell repertoires in cytomegalovirus infection. CDR3 length: 15 residues. The junction had 9 bases not matched to a gene; V was cut back by 5 bases and J by 6 bases. General study points: CMV-specific HLA-C-restricted TCR beta clonotypes dominated the ex vivo response.

Each CDR3 protein gets one entry after TCRdb re-called the reads with MiXCR. The sample holds around 360,000 distinct CDR3 sequences, approximately 30% seen once. This clonotype was observed at least ten times. The antigen remains unidentified. The source is a human donor in good health (CMV status not recorded). Some clones in this sample may be carry-over from other donors' samples. The gene calls are TRBV12-3 or TRBV12-4 and TRBJ1-1; 10 bases line up with TRBD1. This sample comprised cultured PBMCs, obtained from culture after CMV antigen stimulation. The CDR3 region is CASSPGQGGLAEAFF. For the CDR3, the DNA is TGTGCCAGCAGTCCCGGACAGGGGGGGTTAGCTGAAGCTTTCTTT.